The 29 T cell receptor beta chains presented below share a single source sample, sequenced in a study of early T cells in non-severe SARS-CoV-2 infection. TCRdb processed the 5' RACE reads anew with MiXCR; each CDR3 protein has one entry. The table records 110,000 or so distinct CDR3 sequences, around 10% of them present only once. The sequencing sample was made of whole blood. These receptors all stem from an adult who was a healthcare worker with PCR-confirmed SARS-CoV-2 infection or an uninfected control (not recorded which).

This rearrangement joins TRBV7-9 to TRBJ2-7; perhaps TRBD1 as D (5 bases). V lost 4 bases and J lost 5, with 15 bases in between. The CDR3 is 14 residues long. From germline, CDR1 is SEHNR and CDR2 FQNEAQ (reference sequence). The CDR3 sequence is CASSYHHQGNEQYF. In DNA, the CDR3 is TGTGCCAGCAGCTACCATCATCAGGGTAACGAGCAGTACTTC.

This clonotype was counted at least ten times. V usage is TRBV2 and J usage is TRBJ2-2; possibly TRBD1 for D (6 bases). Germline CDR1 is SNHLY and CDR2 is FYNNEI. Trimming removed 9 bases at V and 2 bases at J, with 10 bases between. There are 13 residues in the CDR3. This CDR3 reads CASRQENTGELFF. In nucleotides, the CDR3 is TGTGCCAGTAGACAGGAAAACACCGGGGAGCTGTTTTTT.

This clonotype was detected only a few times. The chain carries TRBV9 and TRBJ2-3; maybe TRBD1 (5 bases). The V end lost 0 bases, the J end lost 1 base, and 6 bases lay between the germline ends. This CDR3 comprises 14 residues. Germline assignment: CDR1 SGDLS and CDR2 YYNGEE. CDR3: CASSVEGGTDTQYF. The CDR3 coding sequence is TGTGCCAGCAGCGTAGAAGGGGGCACAGATACGCAGTATTTT.

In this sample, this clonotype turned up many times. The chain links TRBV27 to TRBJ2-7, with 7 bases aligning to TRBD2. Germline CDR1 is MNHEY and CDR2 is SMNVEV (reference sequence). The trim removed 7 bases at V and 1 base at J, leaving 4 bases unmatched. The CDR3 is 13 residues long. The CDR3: CASTFSGSYEQYF. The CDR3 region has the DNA TGTGCCAGCACCTTTAGCGGGTCCTACGAGCAGTACTTC.

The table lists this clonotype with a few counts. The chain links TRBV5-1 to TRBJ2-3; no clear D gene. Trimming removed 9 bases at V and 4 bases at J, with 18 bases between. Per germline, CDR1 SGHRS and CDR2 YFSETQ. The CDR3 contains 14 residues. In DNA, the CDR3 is TGCGCCACAGGAAAAGGCCGTGAGGCAGATACGCAGTATTTT. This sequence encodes CATGKGREADTQYF.

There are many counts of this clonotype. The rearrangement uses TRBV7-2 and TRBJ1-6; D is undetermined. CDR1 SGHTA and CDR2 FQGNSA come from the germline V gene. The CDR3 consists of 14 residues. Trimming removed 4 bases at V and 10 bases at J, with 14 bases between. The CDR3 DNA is TGTGCCAGCAGCTGGGATAGTTCGTCATCACCCCTCCACTTT. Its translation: CASSWDSSSSPLHF.

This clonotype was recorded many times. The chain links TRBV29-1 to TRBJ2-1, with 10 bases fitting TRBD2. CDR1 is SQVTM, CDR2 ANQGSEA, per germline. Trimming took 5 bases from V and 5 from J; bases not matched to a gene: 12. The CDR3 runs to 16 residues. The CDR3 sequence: CSVLFLAGVTNNEQFF. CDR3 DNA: TGCAGCGTTCTCTTCCTAGCGGGGGTTACAAACAATGAGCAGTTCTTC.

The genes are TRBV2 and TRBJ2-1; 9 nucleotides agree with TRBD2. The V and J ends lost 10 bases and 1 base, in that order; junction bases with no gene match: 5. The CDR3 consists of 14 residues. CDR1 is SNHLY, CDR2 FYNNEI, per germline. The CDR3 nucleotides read TGTGCCATCCTAGCGGGGAGATCCTACAATGAGCAGTTCTTC. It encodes CAILAGRSYNEQFF.

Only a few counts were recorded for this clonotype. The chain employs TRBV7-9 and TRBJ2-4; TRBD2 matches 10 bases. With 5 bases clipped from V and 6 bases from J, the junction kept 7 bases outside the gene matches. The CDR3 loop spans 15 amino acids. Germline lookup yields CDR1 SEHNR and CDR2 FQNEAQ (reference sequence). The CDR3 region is CASSLASGRVNIQYF. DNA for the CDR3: TGTGCCAGCAGCCTCGCCAGCGGGAGGGTAAACATTCAGTACTTC.

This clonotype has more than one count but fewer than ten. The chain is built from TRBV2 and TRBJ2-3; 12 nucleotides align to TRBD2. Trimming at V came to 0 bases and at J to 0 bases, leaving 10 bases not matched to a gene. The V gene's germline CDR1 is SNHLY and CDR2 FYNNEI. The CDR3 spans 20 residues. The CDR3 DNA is TGTGCCAGCAGTGAAGCTTCTACTAGCGGGGGGACGCTAAGCACAGATACGCAGTATTTT. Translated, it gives CASSEASTSGGTLSTDTQYF.

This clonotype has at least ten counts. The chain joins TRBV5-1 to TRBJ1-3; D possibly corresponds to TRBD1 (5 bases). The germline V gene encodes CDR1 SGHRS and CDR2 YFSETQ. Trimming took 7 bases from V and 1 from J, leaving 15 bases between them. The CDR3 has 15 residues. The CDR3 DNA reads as TGCGCCAGCGGGGAAGGGGCTATATCTGGAAACACCATATATTTT. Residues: CASGEGAISGNTIYF. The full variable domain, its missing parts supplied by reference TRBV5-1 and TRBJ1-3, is KAGVTQTPRYLIKTRGQQVTLSCSPISGHRSVSWYQQTPGQGLQFLFEYFSETQRNKGNFPGRFSGRQFSNSRSEMNVSTLELGDSALYLCASGEGAISGNTIYFGEGSWLTVV.

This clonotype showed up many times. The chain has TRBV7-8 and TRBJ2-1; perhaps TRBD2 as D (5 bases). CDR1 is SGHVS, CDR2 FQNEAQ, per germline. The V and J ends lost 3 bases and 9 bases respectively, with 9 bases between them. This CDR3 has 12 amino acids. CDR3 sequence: CASSFPGGEQFF. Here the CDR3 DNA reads TGTGCCAGCAGCTTCCCTGGAGGTGAGCAGTTCTTC.

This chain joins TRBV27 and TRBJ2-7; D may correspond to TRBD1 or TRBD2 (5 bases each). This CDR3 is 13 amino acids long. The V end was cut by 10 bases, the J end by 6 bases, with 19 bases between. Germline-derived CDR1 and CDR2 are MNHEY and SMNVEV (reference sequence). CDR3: CAIERAPGSEQYF. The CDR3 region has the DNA TGTGCCATAGAAAGGGCCCCAGGGAGCGAGCAGTACTTC.

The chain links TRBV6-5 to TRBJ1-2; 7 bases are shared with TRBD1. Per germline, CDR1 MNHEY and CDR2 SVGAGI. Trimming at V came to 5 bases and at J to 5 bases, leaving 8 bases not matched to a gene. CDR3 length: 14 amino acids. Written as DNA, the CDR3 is TGTGCCAGCAGTCACGAACAGGGGAAATATGGCTACACCTTC. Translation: CASSHEQGKYGYTF.

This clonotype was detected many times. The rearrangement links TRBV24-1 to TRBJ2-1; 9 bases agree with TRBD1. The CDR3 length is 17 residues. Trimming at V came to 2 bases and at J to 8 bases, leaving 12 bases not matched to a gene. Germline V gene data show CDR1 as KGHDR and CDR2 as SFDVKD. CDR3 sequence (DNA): TGTGCCACCAGTGATTCCCAGGACAGGGGCCTAAGGTATGAGCAGTTCTTC. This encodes CATSDSQDRGLRYEQFF.

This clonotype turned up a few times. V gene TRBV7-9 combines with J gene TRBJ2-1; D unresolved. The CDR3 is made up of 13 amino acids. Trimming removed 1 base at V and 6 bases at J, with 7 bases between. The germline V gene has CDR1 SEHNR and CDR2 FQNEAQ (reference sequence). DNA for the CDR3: TGTGCCAGCAGCTTAGGCAGGAGCAATGAGCAGTTCTTC. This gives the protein CASSLGRSNEQFF.

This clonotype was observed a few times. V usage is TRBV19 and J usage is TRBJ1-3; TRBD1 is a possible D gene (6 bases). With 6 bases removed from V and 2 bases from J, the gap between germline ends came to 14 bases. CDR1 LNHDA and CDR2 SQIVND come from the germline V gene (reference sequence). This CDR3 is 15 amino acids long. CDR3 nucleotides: TGTGCCAGTAGACAAGGGGGGGGACCTGGAAACACCATATATTTT. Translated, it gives CASRQGGGPGNTIYF.

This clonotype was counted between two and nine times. The DNA for the CDR3 is TGTGCCAGCAGCTTAGGCTTAGCCAAAAACATTCAGTACTTC. It yields the protein CASSLGLAKNIQYF. This rearrangement joins TRBV7-8 to TRBJ2-4, with D unclear. The CDR3 consists of 14 residues. CDR1 SGHVS and CDR2 FQNEAQ come from the germline V gene. Trimming cost V 1 base and J 0 bases, with 4 bases left between them.

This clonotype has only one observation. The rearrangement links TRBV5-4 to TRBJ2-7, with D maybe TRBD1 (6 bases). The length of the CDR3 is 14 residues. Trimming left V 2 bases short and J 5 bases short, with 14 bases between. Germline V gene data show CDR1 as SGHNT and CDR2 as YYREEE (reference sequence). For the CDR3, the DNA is TGTGCCAGCAGCTTCGGACAGTTGAGGGACGAGCAGTACTTC. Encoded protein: CASSFGQLRDEQYF.

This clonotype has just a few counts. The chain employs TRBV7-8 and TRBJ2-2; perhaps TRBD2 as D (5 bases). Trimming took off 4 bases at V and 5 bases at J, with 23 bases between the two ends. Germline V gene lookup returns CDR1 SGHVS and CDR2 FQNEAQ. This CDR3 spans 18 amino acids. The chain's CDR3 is CASSSLRIPTGETGELFF. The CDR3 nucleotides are TGTGCCAGCAGCTCCCTCCGAATCCCTACCGGGGAGACCGGGGAGCTGTTTTTT.

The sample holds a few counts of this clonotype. The CDR3 reads CASGLGTSTDTQYF. In DNA, the CDR3 is TGTGCTAGTGGTTTGGGGACTAGCACAGATACGCAGTATTTT. The chain combines TRBV12-5 with TRBJ2-3; D perhaps matches TRBD2 (5 bases). Germline V gene data show CDR1 as LGHNT and CDR2 as FRNRAP. This CDR3 has 14 amino acids. V was pared by 1 base and J by 0 bases, with 5 bases between.

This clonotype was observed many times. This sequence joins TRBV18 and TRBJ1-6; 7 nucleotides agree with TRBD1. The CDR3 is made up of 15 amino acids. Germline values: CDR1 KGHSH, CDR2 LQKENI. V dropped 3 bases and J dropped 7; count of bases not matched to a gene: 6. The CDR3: CASSPRDSGNSPLHF. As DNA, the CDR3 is TGTGCCAGCTCACCCCGGGACAGTGGGAATTCACCCCTCCACTTT.

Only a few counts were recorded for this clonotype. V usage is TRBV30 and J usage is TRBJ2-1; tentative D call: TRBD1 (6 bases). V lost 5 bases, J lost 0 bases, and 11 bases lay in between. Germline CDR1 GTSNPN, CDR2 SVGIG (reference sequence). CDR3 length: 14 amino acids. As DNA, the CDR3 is TGTGCCTGGGCGACAGGACGCTCCTACAATGAGCAGTTCTTC. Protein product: CAWATGRSYNEQFF.

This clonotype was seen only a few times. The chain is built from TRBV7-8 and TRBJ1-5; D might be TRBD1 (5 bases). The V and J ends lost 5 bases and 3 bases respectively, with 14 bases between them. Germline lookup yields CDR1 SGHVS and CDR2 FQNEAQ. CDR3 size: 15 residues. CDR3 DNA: TGTGCCAGCAGCCCCTCGGGGCAGTACAATCAGCCCCAGCATTTT. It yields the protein CASSPSGQYNQPQHF.

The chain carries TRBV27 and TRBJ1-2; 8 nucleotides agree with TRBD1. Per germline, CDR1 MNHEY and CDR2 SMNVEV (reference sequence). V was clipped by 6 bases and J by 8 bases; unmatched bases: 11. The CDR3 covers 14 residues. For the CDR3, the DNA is TGTGCCAGCAGAAGGCAGGGGGCTATGGGGGGCTACACCTTC. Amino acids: CASRRQGAMGGYTF.

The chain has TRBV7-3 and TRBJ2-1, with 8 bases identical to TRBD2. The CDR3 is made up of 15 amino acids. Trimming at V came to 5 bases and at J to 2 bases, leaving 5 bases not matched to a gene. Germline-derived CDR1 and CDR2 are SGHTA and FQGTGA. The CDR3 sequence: CASSPGTSAYNEQFF. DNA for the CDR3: TGTGCCAGCAGCCCCGGGACTAGTGCCTACAATGAGCAGTTCTTC.

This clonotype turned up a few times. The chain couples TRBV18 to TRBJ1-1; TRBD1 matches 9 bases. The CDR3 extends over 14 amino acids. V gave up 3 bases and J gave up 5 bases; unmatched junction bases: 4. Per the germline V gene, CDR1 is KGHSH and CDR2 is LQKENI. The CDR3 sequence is CASSPGQGYTEAFF. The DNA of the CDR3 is TGTGCCAGCTCACCGGGACAGGGATATACTGAAGCTTTCTTT. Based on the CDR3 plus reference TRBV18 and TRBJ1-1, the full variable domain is NAGVMQNPRHLVRRRGQEARLRCSPMKGHSHVYWYRQLPEEGLKFMVYLQKENIIDESGMPKERFSAEFPKEGPSILRIQQVVRGDSAAYFCASSPGQGYTEAFFGQGTRLTVV.

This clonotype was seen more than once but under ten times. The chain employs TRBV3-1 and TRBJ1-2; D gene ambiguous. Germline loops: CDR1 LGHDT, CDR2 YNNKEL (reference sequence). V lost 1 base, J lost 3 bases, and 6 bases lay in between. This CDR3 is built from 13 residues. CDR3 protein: CASSQGSYYGYTF. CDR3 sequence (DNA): TGTGCCAGCAGCCAAGGGTCCTACTATGGCTACACCTTC.

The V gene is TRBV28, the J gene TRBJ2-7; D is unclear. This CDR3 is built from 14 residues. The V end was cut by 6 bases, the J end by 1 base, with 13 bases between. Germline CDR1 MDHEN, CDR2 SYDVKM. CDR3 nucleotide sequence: TGTGCCAGCAGCCTGCCCCTGTGGTCCTACGAGCAGTACTTC. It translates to CASSLPLWSYEQYF. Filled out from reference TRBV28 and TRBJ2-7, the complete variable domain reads DVKVTQSSRYLVKRTGEKVFLECVQDMDHENMFWYRQDPGLGLRLIYFSYDVKMKEKGDIPEGYSVSREKKERFSLILESASTNQTSMYLCASSLPLWSYEQYFGPGTRLTVT.